The sample holds many counts of the clone carrying this TCR beta chain. The data stem from a study of T-cell reconstitution after alpha-beta-depleted transplantation in children. With 3 bases removed from V and 8 bases from J, the gap between germline ends came to 11 bases. The CDR3 is 12 residues long. Germline CDR1 and CDR2: SGDLS and YYNGEE. Construction of the TCRbeta library involved unique molecular identifiers. In TCRdb, the PCR reads were re-called with MiXCR into one record per CDR3 protein. The sample consists of hundreds of thousands of distinct CDR3 sequences, roughly 17% of them appearing once.

The V and J genes are TRBV9 and TRBJ1-2; unclear D gene. Sequenced here: PBMCs from the stem cell graft donor, sampled from the stem cell graft. This receptor was identified in a human donor who donated a stem cell graft to a child with acute myeloid leukemia. CDR3 protein: CASSATSRGYTF. As DNA, the CDR3 is TGTGCCAGCAGCGCCACCAGTCGAGGCTACACCTTC.